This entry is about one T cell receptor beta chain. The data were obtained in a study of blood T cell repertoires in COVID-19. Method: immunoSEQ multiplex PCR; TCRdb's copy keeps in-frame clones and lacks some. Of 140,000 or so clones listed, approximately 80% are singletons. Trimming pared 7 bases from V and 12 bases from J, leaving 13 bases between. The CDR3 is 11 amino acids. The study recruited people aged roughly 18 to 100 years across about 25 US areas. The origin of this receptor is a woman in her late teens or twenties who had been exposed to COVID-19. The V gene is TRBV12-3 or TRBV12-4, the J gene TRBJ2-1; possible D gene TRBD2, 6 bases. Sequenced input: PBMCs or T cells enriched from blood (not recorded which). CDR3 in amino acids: CASTTGRRQFF. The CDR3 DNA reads TGTGCCAGCACCACGGGGAGGCGGCAGTTCTTC.